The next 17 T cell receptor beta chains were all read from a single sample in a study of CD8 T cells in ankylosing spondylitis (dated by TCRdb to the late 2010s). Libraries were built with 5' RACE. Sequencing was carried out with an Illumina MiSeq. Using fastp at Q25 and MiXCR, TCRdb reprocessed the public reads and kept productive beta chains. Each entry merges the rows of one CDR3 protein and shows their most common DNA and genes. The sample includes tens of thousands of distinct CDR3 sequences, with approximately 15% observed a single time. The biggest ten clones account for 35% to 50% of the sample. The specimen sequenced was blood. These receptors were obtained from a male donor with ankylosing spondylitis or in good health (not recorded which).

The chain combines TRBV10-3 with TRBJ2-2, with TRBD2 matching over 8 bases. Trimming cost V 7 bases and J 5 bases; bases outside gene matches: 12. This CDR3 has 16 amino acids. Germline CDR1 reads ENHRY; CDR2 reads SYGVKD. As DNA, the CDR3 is TGTGCCATCACCGGACTAGCAGGCCTAAGGACCGGGGAGCTGTTTTTT. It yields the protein CAITGLAGLRTGELFF.

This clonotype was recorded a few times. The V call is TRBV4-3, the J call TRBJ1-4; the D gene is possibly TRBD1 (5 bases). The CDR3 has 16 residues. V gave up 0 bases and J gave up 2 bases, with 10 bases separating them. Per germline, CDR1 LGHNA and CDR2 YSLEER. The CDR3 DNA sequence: TGCGCCAGCAGCCAAGAGACGGGGACGACTAATGAAAAACTGTTTTTT. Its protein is CASSQETGTTNEKLFF.

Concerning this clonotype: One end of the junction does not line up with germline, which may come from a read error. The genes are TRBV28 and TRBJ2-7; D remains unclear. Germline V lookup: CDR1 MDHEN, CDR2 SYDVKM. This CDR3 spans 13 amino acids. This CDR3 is CASSFPPSYEHYF. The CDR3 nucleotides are TGTGCCAGCAGTTTTCCGCCCTCCTACGAGCATTACTTC.

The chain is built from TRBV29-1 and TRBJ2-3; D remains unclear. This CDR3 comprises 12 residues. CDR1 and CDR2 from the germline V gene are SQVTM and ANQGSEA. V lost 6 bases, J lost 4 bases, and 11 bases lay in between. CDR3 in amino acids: CSVIPESDTQYF. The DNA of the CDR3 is TGCAGCGTAATTCCAGAATCAGATACGCAGTATTTT.

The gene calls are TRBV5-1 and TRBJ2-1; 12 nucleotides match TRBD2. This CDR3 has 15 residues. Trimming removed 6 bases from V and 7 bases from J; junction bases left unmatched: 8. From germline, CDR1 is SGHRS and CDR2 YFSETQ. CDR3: CASTPTSGGRNEQFF. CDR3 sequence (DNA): TGCGCCAGCACCCCGACTAGCGGGGGACGGAATGAGCAGTTCTTC.

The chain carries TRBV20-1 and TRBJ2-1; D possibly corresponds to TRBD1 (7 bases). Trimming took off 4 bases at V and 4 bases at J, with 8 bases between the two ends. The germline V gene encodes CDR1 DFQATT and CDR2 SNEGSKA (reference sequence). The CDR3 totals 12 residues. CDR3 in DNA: TGCAGTGCTACAGGGGGGTACAATGAGCAGTTCTTC. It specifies CSATGGYNEQFF.

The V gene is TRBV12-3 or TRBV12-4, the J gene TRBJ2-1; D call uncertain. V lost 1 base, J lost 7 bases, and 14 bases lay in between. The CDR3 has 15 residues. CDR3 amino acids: CASSLGQNFLNEQFF. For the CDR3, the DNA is TGTGCCAGCAGTTTAGGGCAGAACTTCCTAAATGAGCAGTTCTTC.

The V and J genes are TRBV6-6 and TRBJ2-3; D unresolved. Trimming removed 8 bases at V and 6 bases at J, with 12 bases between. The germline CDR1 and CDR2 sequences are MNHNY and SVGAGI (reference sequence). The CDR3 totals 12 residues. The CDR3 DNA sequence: TGTGCCAGCGGTTCTTTAGGGGATACGCAGTATTTT. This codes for CASGSLGDTQYF.

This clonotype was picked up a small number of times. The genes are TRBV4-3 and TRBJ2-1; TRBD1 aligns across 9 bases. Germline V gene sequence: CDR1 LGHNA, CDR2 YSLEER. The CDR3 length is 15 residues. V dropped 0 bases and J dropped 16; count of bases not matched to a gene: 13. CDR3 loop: CASSQEVNPGQGIFF. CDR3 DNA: TGCGCCAGCAGCCAAGAGGTGAACCCGGGACAGGGTATCTTCTTC.

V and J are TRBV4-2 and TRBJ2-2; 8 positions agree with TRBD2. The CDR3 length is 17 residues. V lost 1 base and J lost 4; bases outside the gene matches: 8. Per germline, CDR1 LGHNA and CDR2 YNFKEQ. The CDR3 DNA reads TGTGCCAGCAGCCAAGGGATTAGCGGGGTCTTCACCGGGGAGCTGTTTTTT. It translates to CASSQGISGVFTGELFF.

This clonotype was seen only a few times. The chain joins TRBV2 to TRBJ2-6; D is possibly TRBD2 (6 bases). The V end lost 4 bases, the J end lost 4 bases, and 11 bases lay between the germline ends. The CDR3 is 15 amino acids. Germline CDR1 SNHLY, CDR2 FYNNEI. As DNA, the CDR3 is TGTGCCAGCAGTGTCCAGGGACTCGGGGCCAACGTCCTGACTTTC. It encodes CASSVQGLGANVLTF. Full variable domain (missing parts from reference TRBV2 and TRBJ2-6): EPEVTQTPSHQVTQMGQEVILRCVPISNHLYFYWYRQILGQKVEFLVSFYNNEISEKSEIFDDQFSVERPDGSNFTLKIRSTKLEDSAMYFCASSVQGLGANVLTFGAGSRLTVL.

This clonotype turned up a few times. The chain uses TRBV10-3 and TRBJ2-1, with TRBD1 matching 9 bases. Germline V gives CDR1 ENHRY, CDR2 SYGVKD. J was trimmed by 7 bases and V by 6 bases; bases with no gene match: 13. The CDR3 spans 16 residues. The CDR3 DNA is TGTGCCATCAGGGACCGGGACAGGGTCCTTGGAAATGAGCAGTTCTTC. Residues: CAIRDRDRVLGNEQFF.

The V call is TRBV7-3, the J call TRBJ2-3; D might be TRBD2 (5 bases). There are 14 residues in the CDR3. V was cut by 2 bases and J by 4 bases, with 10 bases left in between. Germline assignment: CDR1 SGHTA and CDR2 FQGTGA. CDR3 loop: CASSLGDYPDTQYF. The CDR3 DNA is TGTGCCAGCAGCTTAGGTGACTACCCAGATACGCAGTATTTT.

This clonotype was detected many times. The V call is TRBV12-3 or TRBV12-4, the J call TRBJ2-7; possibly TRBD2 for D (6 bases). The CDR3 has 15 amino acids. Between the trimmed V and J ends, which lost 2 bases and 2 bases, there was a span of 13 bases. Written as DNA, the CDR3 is TGTGCCAGCAGTTTACTGGGACTCGGCACCTACGAGCAGTACTTC. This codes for CASSLLGLGTYEQYF.

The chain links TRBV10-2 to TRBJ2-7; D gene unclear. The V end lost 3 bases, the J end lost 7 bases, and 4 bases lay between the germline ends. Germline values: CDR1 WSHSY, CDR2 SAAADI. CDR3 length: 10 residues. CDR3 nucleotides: TGCGCCAGCAGTGACCGGGAGCAGTACTTC. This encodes CASSDREQYF.

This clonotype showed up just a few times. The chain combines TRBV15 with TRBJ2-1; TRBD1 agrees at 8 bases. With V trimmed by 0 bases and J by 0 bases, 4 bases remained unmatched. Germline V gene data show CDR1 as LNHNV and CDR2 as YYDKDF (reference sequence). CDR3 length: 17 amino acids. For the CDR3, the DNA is TGTGCCACCAGCAGAGATCGCGGGACAGGCTCCTACAATGAGCAGTTCTTC. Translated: CATSRDRGTGSYNEQFF. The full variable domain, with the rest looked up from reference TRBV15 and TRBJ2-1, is DAMVIQNPRYQVTQFGKPVTLSCSQTLNHNVMYWYQQKSSQAPKLLFHYYDKDFNNEADTPDNFQSRRPNTSFCFLDIRSPGLGDTAMYLCATSRDRGTGSYNEQFFGPGTRLTVL.

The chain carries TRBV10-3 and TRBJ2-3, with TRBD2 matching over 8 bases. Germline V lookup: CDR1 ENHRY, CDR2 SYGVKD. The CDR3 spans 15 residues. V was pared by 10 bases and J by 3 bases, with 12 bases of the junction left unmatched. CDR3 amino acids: CATMGSGRGTDTQYF. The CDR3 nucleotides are TGTGCCACTATGGGAAGCGGGAGAGGTACAGATACGCAGTATTTT.